This T cell receptor beta chain stems from a study of T-cell memory formation after mild COVID-19. Study background: There were largely donor-specific TCR clusters.

A few counts support this clonotype. Its cognate antigen is unknown. Germline V CDR1 and CDR2: SGHRS, YFSETQ. V lost 4 bases to trimming and J lost 0 bases; unmatched junction nucleotides: 7. The length of the CDR3 is 16 residues. General observations from the study: The finding that pre-infection memory included some responding clones suggested that cross-reactive memory joined. CD8+ contracting clones occupied EMRA, while CD4+ ones occupied mainly CM and EM.

UMIs and sample barcodes were carried by the TCR alpha and TCR beta cDNA libraries that 5'RACE produced using constant-segment primers. TCRdb ran MiXCR on the 5' RACE reads and lists one entry per CDR3 protein. The sample has fewer than 350,000 distinct CDR3 sequences; more than 15% are singletons. The TCR originated in a man in his late teens or twenties who had mild COVID-19 (a few samples of this study predate the infection). Cell type and time point are not known. V gene TRBV5-1 combines with J gene TRBJ2-3; 8 bases line up with TRBD2. The sequenced material came from PBMCs or a T cell subset sorted from them (not recorded which). The CDR3 here is CASSLQRGRSTDTQYF. CDR3 bases: TGCGCCAGCAGCCTCCAGCGGGGGCGAAGCACAGATACGCAGTATTTT.